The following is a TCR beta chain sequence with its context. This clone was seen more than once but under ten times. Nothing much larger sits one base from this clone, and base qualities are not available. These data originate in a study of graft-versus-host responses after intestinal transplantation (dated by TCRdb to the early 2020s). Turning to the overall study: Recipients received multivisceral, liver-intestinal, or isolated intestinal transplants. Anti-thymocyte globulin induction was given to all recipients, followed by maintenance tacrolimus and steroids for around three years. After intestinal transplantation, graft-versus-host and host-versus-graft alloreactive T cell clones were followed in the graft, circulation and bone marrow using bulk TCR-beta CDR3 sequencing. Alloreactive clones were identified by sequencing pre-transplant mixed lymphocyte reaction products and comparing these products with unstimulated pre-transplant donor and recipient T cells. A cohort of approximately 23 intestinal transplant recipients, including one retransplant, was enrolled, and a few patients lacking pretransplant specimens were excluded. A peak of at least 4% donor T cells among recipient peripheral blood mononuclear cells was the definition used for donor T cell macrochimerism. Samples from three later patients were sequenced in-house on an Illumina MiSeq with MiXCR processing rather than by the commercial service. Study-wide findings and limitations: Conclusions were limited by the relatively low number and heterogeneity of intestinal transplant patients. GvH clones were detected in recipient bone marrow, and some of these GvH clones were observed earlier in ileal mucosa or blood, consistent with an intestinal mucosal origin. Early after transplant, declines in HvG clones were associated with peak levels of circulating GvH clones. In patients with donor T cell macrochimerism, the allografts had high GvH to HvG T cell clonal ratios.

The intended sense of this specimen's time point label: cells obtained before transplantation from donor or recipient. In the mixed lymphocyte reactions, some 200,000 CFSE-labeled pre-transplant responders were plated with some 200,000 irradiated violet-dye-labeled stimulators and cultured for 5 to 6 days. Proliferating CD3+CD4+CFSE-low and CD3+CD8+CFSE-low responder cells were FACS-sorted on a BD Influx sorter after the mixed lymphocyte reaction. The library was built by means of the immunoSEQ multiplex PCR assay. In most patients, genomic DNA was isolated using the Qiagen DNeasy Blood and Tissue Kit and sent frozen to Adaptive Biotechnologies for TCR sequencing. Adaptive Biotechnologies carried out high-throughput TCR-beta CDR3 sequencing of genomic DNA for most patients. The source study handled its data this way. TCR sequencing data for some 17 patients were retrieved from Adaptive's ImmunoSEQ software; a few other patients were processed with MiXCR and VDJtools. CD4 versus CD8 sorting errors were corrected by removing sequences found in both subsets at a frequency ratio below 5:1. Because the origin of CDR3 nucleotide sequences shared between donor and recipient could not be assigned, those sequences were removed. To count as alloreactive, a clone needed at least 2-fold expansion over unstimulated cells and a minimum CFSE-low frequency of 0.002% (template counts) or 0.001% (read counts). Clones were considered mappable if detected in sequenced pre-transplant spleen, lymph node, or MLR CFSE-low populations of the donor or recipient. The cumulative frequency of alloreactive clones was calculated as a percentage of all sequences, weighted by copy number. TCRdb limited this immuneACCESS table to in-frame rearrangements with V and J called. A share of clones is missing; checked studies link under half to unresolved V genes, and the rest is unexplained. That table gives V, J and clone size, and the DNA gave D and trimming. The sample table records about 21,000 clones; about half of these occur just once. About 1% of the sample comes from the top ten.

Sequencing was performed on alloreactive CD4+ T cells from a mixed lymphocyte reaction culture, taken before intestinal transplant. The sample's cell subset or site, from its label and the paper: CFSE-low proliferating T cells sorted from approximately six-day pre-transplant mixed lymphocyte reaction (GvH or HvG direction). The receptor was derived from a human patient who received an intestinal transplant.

The CDR3 loop reads CASSLRLVGSGELFF. The DNA is TGTGCCAGCTCACTAAGACTAGTAGGCTCCGGGGAGCTGTTTTTT. The rearrangement joined TRBV18 to TRBJ2-2, and the D gene may be TRBD2, 6 bases matching. The V and J ends are trimmed by 4 bases and 6 bases, leaving 15 bases between them. The germline V gene yields KGHSH for CDR1 and LQKENI for CDR2. From cysteine to phenylalanine, the CDR3 is 15 amino acids long. Only the CDR3 region is kept as DNA, spanning 45 bases read in frame from base 1. With the portions outside the CDR3 filled from the reference TRBV18 and TRBJ2-2 genes, the complete variable region becomes NAGVMQNPRHLVRRRGQEARLRCSPMKGHSHVYWYRQLPEEGLKFMVYLQKENIIDESGMPKERFSAEFPKEGPSILRIQQVVRGDSAAYFCASSLRLVGSGELFFGEGSRLTVL.